The next 20 T cell receptor beta chains were all read from a single sample in a study of long-term antiretroviral therapy in people with HIV. This was the immunoSEQ v3.0 assay at survey level. Using immunoSEQ multiplex PCR, the repertoire was profiled, and TCRdb retains in-frame clones only, with some absent. The sample consists of roughly 12,000 clones, almost 80% of them appearing once. Sample: unsorted PBMCs, taken 0.8 years before starting antiretroviral therapy. The receptors were gathered from a woman aged 40 to 49 with HIV.

The chain combines TRBV7-9 with TRBJ2-3; tentative D call: TRBD1 (5 bases). Per the germline V gene, CDR1 is SEHNR and CDR2 is FQNEAQ (reference sequence). CDR3 length: 16 residues. V was pared by 1 base and J by 4 bases, with 15 bases between. The CDR3 DNA sequence: TGTGCCAGCAGCTTAGTTTCAGGGCAAAAAGCAGATACGCAGTATTTT. Its translation is CASSLVSGQKADTQYF.

This chain joins TRBV6-1 and TRBJ2-7; D possibly corresponds to TRBD1 (6 bases). Germline CDR1 MNHNS, CDR2 SASEGT. The CDR3 is 15 amino acids. Trimming shortened V by 4 bases and J by 7 bases, and 20 bases separated the two germline ends. CDR3 coding DNA: TGTGCCAGCAGTGCCGGCGGTGGCAGGGGTGCAGAGCAGTACTTC. This encodes CASSAGGGRGAEQYF.

The rearrangement links TRBV18 to TRBJ1-2; 8 bases are shared with TRBD1. Germline V lookup: CDR1 KGHSH, CDR2 LQKENI. The V gene end was trimmed by 3 bases and the J gene end by 5 bases; junction bases not matched to a gene: 11. This CDR3 has 16 residues. The CDR3 loop is CASSPEGQVPTYGYTF. The CDR3 coding sequence is TGTGCCAGCTCACCGGAGGGACAGGTCCCCACTTATGGCTACACCTTC.

The CDR3 region is CASSLTGGRGYTF. The DNA for the CDR3 is TGTGCCAGCAGTTTAACAGGGGGCCGCGGCTACACCTTC. V gene TRBV27 combines with J gene TRBJ1-2, with TRBD1 matching over 9 bases. V lost 2 bases, J lost 8 bases, and 3 bases stayed unmatched. The CDR3 loop spans 13 amino acids. Germline assignment: CDR1 MNHEY and CDR2 SMNVEV (reference sequence).

The gene calls are TRBV7-2 and TRBJ2-5; perhaps TRBD2 as D (5 bases). In germline, CDR1 is SGHTA, CDR2 FQGNSA. V shed 3 bases and J shed 5 bases, with 10 bases lying between them. CDR3 length: 13 residues. Written as DNA, the CDR3 is TGTGCCAGCAGCTTCTCCAGAGGGGAGACCCAGTACTTC. Translated, it gives CASSFSRGETQYF.

This chain uses TRBV28 with TRBJ1-2; 9 positions agree with TRBD1. Per germline, CDR1 MDHEN and CDR2 SYDVKM. This CDR3 has 15 amino acids. With 6 bases clipped from V and 3 bases from J, the junction kept 8 bases outside the gene matches. CDR3 nucleotide sequence: TGTGCCAGCAGGCCTCCGGGACAGGGACACTATGGCTACACCTTC. It translates to CASRPPGQGHYGYTF.

This clone was seen once. This chain joins TRBV10-3 and TRBJ2-7; no reliable D call. Trimming pared 0 bases from V and 4 bases from J, leaving 10 bases between. The CDR3 is 14 amino acids. Germline CDR1 ENHRY, CDR2 SYGVKD. CDR3 protein: CAISESKRPYEQYF. As DNA, the CDR3 is TGTGCCATCAGTGAGTCGAAAAGACCTTACGAGCAGTACTTC.

The J gene is TRBJ1-2, the V gene TRBV10-3; maybe TRBD1 (5 bases). Trimming removed 4 bases at V and 6 bases at J, with 24 bases between. Germline V lookup: CDR1 ENHRY, CDR2 SYGVKD. The CDR3 sequence is 17 residues long. The CDR3 sequence: CAISVGGFGEGSNGYTF. The CDR3 DNA reads as TGTGCCATCAGTGTGGGGGGATTCGGTGAGGGTTCGAATGGCTACACCTTC.

This chain connects TRBV9 to TRBJ2-2, with D possibly being TRBD1 (5 bases). The length of the CDR3 is 14 residues. Germline loops: CDR1 SGDLS, CDR2 YYNGEE. With 0 bases removed from V and 9 bases from J, the gap between germline ends came to 12 bases. In DNA form, the CDR3 reads TGTGCCAGCAGCGTAGACGGTGGGGCCCGGGAGCTGTTTTTT. It encodes CASSVDGGARELFF.

The chain is built from TRBV5-3 and TRBJ2-4; a possible D gene is TRBD1 (6 bases). Being an ORF, TRBV5-3 has a function that is uncertain. CDR3 length: 15 amino acids. Trimming shortened V by 3 bases and J by 7 bases, and 17 bases separated the two germline ends. The CDR3 loop is CARSYGQQLGNIQYF. The CDR3 DNA reads TGTGCCAGAAGCTATGGACAGCAACTCGGGAACATTCAGTACTTC.

The V and J genes are TRBV30 and TRBJ2-3; TRBD1 matches 12 bases. The CDR3 covers 15 residues. The V gene end was trimmed by 5 bases and the J gene end by 3 bases; junction bases not matched to a gene: 6. Germline V gene sequence: CDR1 GTSNPN, CDR2 SVGIG (reference sequence). DNA for the CDR3: TGTGCCTGGGGAACGGGACAGGGGGCGACAGATACGCAGTATTTT. Translating it yields CAWGTGQGATDTQYF.

The rearrangement links TRBV19 to TRBJ1-5; tentatively, D is TRBD1 (6 bases). Germline values: CDR1 LNHDA, CDR2 SQIVND (reference sequence). Trimming left V 3 bases short and J 6 bases short, with 21 bases between. The CDR3 extends over 17 amino acids. This CDR3 reads CASSISRGLGGPQPQHF. DNA of the CDR3: TGTGCCAGTAGTATCTCCCGGGGTTTGGGGGGGCCTCAGCCCCAGCATTTT.

The V call is TRBV7-8, the J call TRBJ2-5; the match to TRBD2 covers 8 bases. The CDR3 length is 15 residues. The V and J ends lost 1 base and 9 bases, in that order; junction bases with no gene match: 10. Germline lookup yields CDR1 SGHVS and CDR2 FQNEAQ. The CDR3 bases are TGTGCCAGCAGCTTAGGGGGACTAGGAGAGGGGGCCCAGTACTTC. It yields the protein CASSLGGLGEGAQYF.

This clone is labeled medium-sized. The chain couples TRBV7-2 to TRBJ2-2, with D possibly TRBD1 on 6 matching bases. The CDR3 totals 15 residues. V gave up 6 bases and J gave up 1 base, with 12 bases separating them. CDR1 and CDR2 (germline): SGHTA, FQGNSA. CDR3 in amino acids: CASRGRDKNTGELFF. The DNA of the CDR3 is TGTGCCAGCAGGGGAAGGGACAAGAACACCGGGGAGCTGTTTTTT.

This rearrangement joins TRBV9 to TRBJ2-2; D is possibly TRBD2 (6 bases). Germline V gene lookup returns CDR1 SGDLS and CDR2 YYNGEE. V lost 4 bases to trimming and J lost 8 bases, with 18 bases between them. The CDR3 is made up of 15 amino acids. The CDR3: CASSTRGRTRGELFF. The DNA of the CDR3 is TGTGCCAGCAGCACACGGGGGAGGACCCGAGGGGAGCTGTTTTTT.

This sequence joins TRBV28 and TRBJ2-5; possible D gene TRBD2, 6 bases. The length of the CDR3 is 13 residues. Germline CDR1 is MDHEN and CDR2 is SYDVKM. V dropped 3 bases and J dropped 5 bases, with 10 bases sitting between them. The CDR3 region has the DNA TGTGCCAGCAGTTTTAGGGCGGGGGAGACCCAGTACTTC. Its protein is CASSFRAGETQYF.

The V gene is TRBV9, the J gene TRBJ2-7; 10 nucleotides line up with TRBD2. Germline loops: CDR1 SGDLS, CDR2 YYNGEE. CDR3 length equals 16 residues. Germline trimming cut 0 bases from V and 1 base from J; bases unmatched to any gene: 4. The CDR3 is CASSVDLAGASYEQYF. CDR3 nucleotides: TGTGCCAGCAGCGTAGACCTAGCGGGAGCTTCCTACGAGCAGTACTTC. Drawing the rest from reference TRBV9 and TRBJ2-7, the complete variable domain is DSGVTQTPKHLITATGQRVTLRCSPRSGDLSVYWYQQSLDQGLQFLIQYYNGEERAKGNILERFSAQQFPDLHSELNLSSLELGDSALYFCASSVDLAGASYEQYFGPGTRLTVT.

The chain links TRBV11-2 to TRBJ1-1; D ambiguous. V was trimmed by 5 bases and J by 5 bases, leaving 12 bases between them. Germline values: CDR1 SGHAT, CDR2 FQNNGV. The CDR3 sequence is 13 residues long. In nucleotides, the CDR3 is TGTGCCAGCAGCCCCGGAGAGGTGACTGAAGCTTTCTTT. Translated: CASSPGEVTEAFF.

The CDR3 reads CASSLRPNVQETQYF. The CDR3 coding sequence is TGTGCCAGCTCACTCCGACCCAATGTCCAAGAGACCCAGTACTTC. The V gene is TRBV18, the J gene TRBJ2-5; no firm D call. CDR3 length: 15 residues. V was trimmed by 4 bases and J by 1 base, leaving 13 bases between them. Germline V gives CDR1 KGHSH, CDR2 LQKENI.

The gene calls are TRBV6-1 and TRBJ2-4; D is unresolved. Germline V gene sequence: CDR1 MNHNS, CDR2 SASEGT. V dropped 8 bases and J dropped 0 bases, with 8 bases sitting between them. This CDR3 is built from 13 residues. As DNA, the CDR3 is TGTGCCAGCGGCGATTTAGCCAAAAACATTCAGTACTTC. Translated, it gives CASGDLAKNIQYF.